One and the same sample provided the 32 T cell receptor beta chains below, sequenced in a study of PD-1 blockade in classical Hodgkin lymphoma. The time point denotes: cycle 4 day 1 (C4D1), after 6 weeks of nivolumab. Each patient's relapse followed autologous stem cell transplantation, and brentuximab vedotin exposure varied. Investigators isolated CD4+ T cells from thawed PBMCs through magnetic negative selection. TCRdb keeps only in-frame clones here, not all; method: immunoSEQ multiplex PCR. The sample has more than 25,000 clones, about four fifths seen once; the top ten hold approximately 0.62%. This material consisted of CD4+ T cells from blood, taken before the fourth cycle of nivolumab. Every receptor here comes from a human donor with classical Hodgkin lymphoma.

On this clone: The sample has other DNA sequences that encode this CDR3 too. V and J are TRBV11-2 and TRBJ1-5; D might be TRBD1 (6 bases). This CDR3 spans 15 amino acids. Trimming took 1 base from V and 1 from J, leaving 8 bases between them. Per the germline V gene, CDR1 is SGHAT and CDR2 is FQNNGV. The CDR3 DNA sequence: TGTGCCAGCAGCTTAGGAGGGGGGAGCAATCAGCCCCAGCATTTT. As protein: CASSLGGGSNQPQHF.

V gene TRBV28 combines with J gene TRBJ1-5; 9 nucleotides agree with TRBD1. Germline trimming cut 8 bases from V and 7 bases from J; bases unmatched to any gene: 12. This CDR3 has 15 residues. CDR1 MDHEN and CDR2 SYDVKM come from the germline V gene. The CDR3 DNA reads TGTGCCAGCCACGCAACAGGGGGCGGACAACAGCCCCAGCATTTT. It translates to CASHATGGGQQPQHF.

V gene TRBV28 combines with J gene TRBJ1-2; weak D call: TRBD1 (5 bases). CDR1 MDHEN and CDR2 SYDVKM come from the germline V gene. Between the trimmed V and J ends, which lost 5 bases and 2 bases, there was a span of 15 bases. The CDR3 has 15 residues. The CDR3 nucleotides are TGTGCCAGCAGTATTGCCGGGACGGACAACTATGGCTACACCTTC. The encoded protein is CASSIAGTDNYGYTF.

The chain has TRBV5-1 and TRBJ2-2; the D gene is possibly TRBD2 (5 bases). With 0 bases removed from V and 7 bases from J, the gap between germline ends came to 10 bases. The germline CDR1 and CDR2 sequences are SGHRS and YFSETQ. This CDR3 region has 14 residues. The CDR3 sequence: CASSLEAAGGELFF. Here the CDR3 DNA reads TGCGCCAGCAGCTTGGAGGCGGCGGGCGGGGAGCTGTTTTTT.

The chain carries TRBV19 and TRBJ2-5; D is possibly TRBD2 (7 bases). CDR1 and CDR2 from the germline V gene are LNHDA and SQIVND (reference sequence). This CDR3 contains 16 residues. Between the trimmed V and J ends, which lost 8 bases and 5 bases, there was a span of 24 bases. CDR3 loop: CASRPRGGGELETQYF. CDR3 nucleotides: TGTGCCAGTCGACCCCGGGGCGGGGGCGAGCTGGAGACCCAGTACTTC.

The chain uses TRBV28 and TRBJ2-2; 9 bases line up with TRBD1. CDR3 length equals 14 residues. Germline V gene lookup returns CDR1 MDHEN and CDR2 SYDVKM. Losses at the gene ends were 8 bases for V and 1 base for J; bases not matched to a gene: 2. CDR3 sequence (DNA): TGTGCCAGCCACAGGGGGCTGAACACCGGGGAGCTGTTTTTT. Its translation: CASHRGLNTGELFF.

V is TRBV6-1 and J is TRBJ2-7; maybe TRBD2 (6 bases). Per germline, CDR1 MNHNS and CDR2 SASEGT. V was shortened by 3 bases and J by 0 bases, with 12 bases between the two germline ends. This CDR3 comprises 15 residues. Written as DNA, the CDR3 is TGTGCCAGCAGTGATTCGGGGACTCTCTCCTACGAGCAGTACTTC. Protein: CASSDSGTLSYEQYF.

The rearrangement uses TRBV6-5 and TRBJ1-1; TRBD1 is a possible D gene (6 bases). CDR1 MNHEY and CDR2 SVGAGI come from the germline V gene. The CDR3 sequence is 15 residues long. V gave up 6 bases and J gave up 0 bases, with 14 bases separating them. As DNA, the CDR3 is TGTGCCAGCAGACTCCAGGGGATTATGAACACTGAAGCTTTCTTT. Translation gives CASRLQGIMNTEAFF.

This chain uses TRBV5-1 with TRBJ1-1; tentative D call: TRBD1 (6 bases). V lost 0 bases and J 8 bases, leaving 11 bases between the germline ends. Germline loops: CDR1 SGHRS, CDR2 YFSETQ. The CDR3 extends over 13 amino acids. The DNA of the CDR3 is TGCGCCAGCAGCTTGGAGGGGGGCCTCGAAGCTTTCTTT. Its protein is CASSLEGGLEAFF.

The chain is built from TRBV7-9 and TRBJ2-7; D gene uncertain. CDR1 and CDR2 (germline): SEHNR, FQNEAQ (reference sequence). The length of the CDR3 is 12 residues. The V end was cut by 3 bases, the J end by 2 bases, with 5 bases between. CDR3: CASSLVPYEQYF. The CDR3 DNA reads TGTGCCAGCAGCTTGGTCCCCTACGAGCAGTACTTC.

The V call is TRBV10-3, the J call TRBJ1-1; D perhaps matches TRBD1 (5 bases). The CDR3 has 13 amino acids. V was clipped by 6 bases and J by 4 bases, with 12 bases between them. Germline CDR1 ENHRY, CDR2 SYGVKD. Here the CDR3 DNA reads TGTGCCATCAGGGGGCCTACCCTCACTGAAGCTTTCTTT. This sequence encodes CAIRGPTLTEAFF.

V gene TRBV21-1 combines with J gene TRBJ1-2. TRBV21-1 is classified as a pseudogene. CDR3 size: 15 residues. In DNA, the CDR3 is TGTGCCAGCAGGGAAGGGAAAGCTCTTGTTTATGGCTACACCTTC. Its translation is CASREGKALVYGYTF.

The chain has TRBV28 and TRBJ2-7; weak D call: TRBD2 (5 bases). Per germline, CDR1 MDHEN and CDR2 SYDVKM. The CDR3 spans 13 residues. The V end was cut by 4 bases, the J end by 7 bases, with 14 bases between. CDR3: CASSSTSPGEQYF. The CDR3 DNA is TGTGCCAGCAGTTCTACTTCTCCGGGGGAGCAGTACTTC.

Remarks on this clone: At one boundary the junction diverges from the germline segment, which might be a read error. The gene calls are TRBV29-1 and TRBJ2-3, with 8 bases identical to TRBD1. Looked up from germline, CDR1 is SQVTM and CDR2 is ANQGSEA. There are 12 residues in the CDR3. The CDR3 DNA reads TGCAGTTACCGCCAGGGGGCAGATACGCAATATTTT. Residues: CSYRQGADTQYF.

This chain links TRBV6-1 with TRBJ1-2, with D tentatively TRBD1 (5 bases). Germline V gene data show CDR1 as MNHNS and CDR2 as SASEGT. The CDR3 spans 15 residues. The ends were cut back, 10 bases at V and 5 bases at J, with 23 bases in the middle. CDR3 in DNA: TGTGCCACGTCTGCAAACCAGGGTACCACTTATGGCTACACCTTC. Translation: CATSANQGTTYGYTF.

This clone is a singleton in its sample. The chain combines TRBV5-1 with TRBJ1-4; D ambiguous. Trimming cost V 4 bases and J 7 bases, with 17 bases left between them. Germline V gene sequence: CDR1 SGHRS, CDR2 YFSETQ. The CDR3 runs to 15 residues. The CDR3 DNA reads TGCGCCAGCAGCATGTTAGGGAGCCCGGGTGAAAAACTGTTTTTT. It specifies CASSMLGSPGEKLFF.

This clone was recorded only once. V gene TRBV6-6 combines with J gene TRBJ1-2; 7 bases align to TRBD1. Looked up from germline, CDR1 is MNHNY and CDR2 is SVGAGI (reference sequence). This CDR3 comprises 14 residues. V was pared by 5 bases and J by 6 bases, with 9 bases of the junction left unmatched. CDR3 nucleotide sequence: TGTGCCAGCAGTCCGGAGGACAGGAGCAATGGCTACACCTTC. Translation gives CASSPEDRSNGYTF.

The rearrangement links TRBV7-8 to TRBJ1-1; perhaps TRBD1 as D (5 bases). The CDR3 is 13 residues long. The V end lost 2 bases, the J end lost 5 bases, and 9 bases lay between the germline ends. CDR1 SGHVS and CDR2 FQNEAQ come from the germline V gene. The CDR3 DNA sequence: TGTGCCAGCAGCTTATCCGACAGAACTGAAGCTTTCTTT. Translation gives CASSLSDRTEAFF.

The chain recombines TRBV15 with TRBJ1-6, with a tentative D call TRBD1 (5 bases). The CDR3 runs to 15 residues. The germline V and J ends were trimmed by 9 bases and 6 bases, with 18 bases remaining between them. Germline lookup yields CDR1 LNHNV and CDR2 YYDKDF (reference sequence). The CDR3 protein is CATNRGNSINSPLHF. In DNA, the CDR3 is TGTGCCACGAATCGGGGGAATTCTATTAATTCACCCCTCCACTTT.

The chain has TRBV5-6 and TRBJ1-5; D possibly corresponds to TRBD1 (6 bases). V was shortened by 4 bases and J by 0 bases, with 14 bases between the two germline ends. CDR1 SGHDT and CDR2 YYEEEE come from the germline V gene. The CDR3 contains 16 residues. The CDR3 loop reads CASSQQGRSSNQPQHF. The DNA of the CDR3 is TGTGCCAGCAGCCAACAGGGCAGGAGTAGCAATCAGCCCCAGCATTTT. Filled out from reference TRBV5-6 and TRBJ1-5, the complete variable domain reads DAGVTQSPTHLIKTRGQQVTLRCSPKSGHDTVSWYQQALGQGPQFIFQYYEEEERQRGNFPDRFSGHQFPNYSSELNVNALLLGDSALYLCASSQQGRSSNQPQHFGDGTRLSIL.

The chain uses TRBV6-4 and TRBJ1-1; D is unresolved. CDR3 length: 13 residues. Between the trimmed V and J ends, which lost 3 bases and 0 bases, there was a span of 5 bases. CDR1 and CDR2 from the germline V gene are MRHNA and SNTAGT. Here the CDR3 DNA reads TGTGCCAGCAGTGAGGAGCTGAACACTGAAGCTTTCTTT. Encoded protein: CASSEELNTEAFF.

The CDR3 DNA reads as TGTGCCTGGAGTGCGCGAGGGCGGGGGGGCTACAATGAGCAGTTCTTC. It yields the protein CAWSARGRGGYNEQFF. The chain uses TRBV30 and TRBJ2-1; TRBD2 matches at 9 bases. Germline V CDR1 and CDR2: GTSNPN, SVGIG (reference sequence). This CDR3 spans 16 amino acids. The V and J ends lost 1 base and 3 bases, in that order; junction bases with no gene match: 7.

V gene TRBV6-6 combines with J gene TRBJ1-5; 7 positions agree with TRBD1. Per the germline V gene, CDR1 is MNHNY and CDR2 is SVGAGI (reference sequence). Losses at the gene ends were 5 bases for V and 7 bases for J; bases not matched to a gene: 8. CDR3 length equals 14 residues. DNA of the CDR3: TGTGCCAGCAGTCAAACAGGGGAGGGGCAGCCCCAGCATTTT. Protein: CASSQTGEGQPQHF.

The V gene is TRBV5-1, the J gene TRBJ2-7; tentative D call: TRBD1 (5 bases). The germline V and J ends were trimmed by 0 bases and 3 bases, with 10 bases remaining between them. Germline V gives CDR1 SGHRS, CDR2 YFSETQ. CDR3 size: 14 residues. This CDR3 is CASSLERGGYEQYF. DNA for the CDR3: TGCGCCAGCAGCTTGGAAAGGGGCGGCTACGAGCAGTACTTC.

The chain joins TRBV5-1 to TRBJ1-1, with D unclear. CDR3 size: 14 residues. The ends were cut back, 0 bases at V and 6 bases at J, with 12 bases in the middle. Germline values: CDR1 SGHRS, CDR2 YFSETQ. The CDR3 region has the DNA TGCGCCAGCAGCTTGGTAGCCGTCGGACCTGAAGCTTTCTTT. This gives the protein CASSLVAVGPEAFF. Variable domain in full (rest from reference TRBV5-1 and TRBJ1-1): KAGVTQTPRYLIKTRGQQVTLSCSPISGHRSVSWYQQTPGQGLQFLFEYFSETQRNKGNFPGRFSGRQFSNSRSEMNVSTLELGDSALYLCASSLVAVGPEAFFGQGTRLTVV.

The chain is built from TRBV5-1 and TRBJ2-5; the D gene is possibly TRBD2 (5 bases). Germline-derived CDR1 and CDR2 are SGHRS and YFSETQ. The CDR3 spans 13 residues. The ends were cut back, 2 bases at V and 2 bases at J, with 7 bases in the middle. CDR3 protein: CASSFGDQETQYF. The CDR3 DNA sequence: TGCGCCAGCAGCTTCGGGGATCAAGAGACCCAGTACTTC.

CDR3 DNA: TGTGCCAGCAGGCCCGATGTGGGATACACCGGGGAGCTGTTTTTT. Residues: CASRPDVGYTGELFF. The V and J genes are TRBV6-5 and TRBJ2-2; no firm D call. Trimming took 6 bases from V and 3 from J, leaving 14 bases between them. CDR1 MNHEY and CDR2 SVGAGI come from the germline V gene. CDR3 length: 15 residues.

V and J are TRBV5-1 and TRBJ2-2; the D call may be TRBD1 or TRBD2 (6 bases each). The V and J ends lost 0 bases and 5 bases respectively, with 14 bases between them. The germline V gene encodes CDR1 SGHRS and CDR2 YFSETQ. This CDR3 contains 16 residues. The CDR3 loop is CASSLVGRGGTGELFF. CDR3 nucleotide sequence: TGCGCCAGCAGCTTGGTCGGCAGGGGAGGAACCGGGGAGCTGTTTTTT.

The rearrangement links TRBV27 to TRBJ1-5; 9 bases line up with TRBD1. The CDR3 is 17 residues long. Germline CDR1 MNHEY, CDR2 SMNVEV (reference sequence). Germline trimming cut 2 bases from V and 3 bases from J; bases unmatched to any gene: 8. The CDR3 DNA reads TGTGCCAGCAGTTTAACTCACGGGACAGGGTTCAATCAGCCCCAGCATTTT. It yields the protein CASSLTHGTGFNQPQHF.

V gene TRBV25-1 combines with J gene TRBJ2-1; D may be TRBD1 or TRBD2 (6 bases each). Germline V gene data show CDR1 as MGHDK and CDR2 as SYGVNS. V lost 5 bases, J lost 8 bases, and 10 bases lay in between. There are 12 residues in the CDR3. Here the CDR3 DNA reads TGTGCCAGCAGTCAACGGGGGCATGAGCAGTTCTTC. This gives the protein CASSQRGHEQFF. Based on the CDR3 plus reference TRBV25-1 and TRBJ2-1, the full variable domain is EADIYQTPRYLVIGTGKKITLECSQTMGHDKMYWYQQDPGMELHLIHYSYGVNSTEKGDLSSESTVSRIRTEHFPLTLESARPSHTSQYLCASSQRGHEQFFGPGTRLTVL.

The chain couples TRBV7-9 to TRBJ2-2; D is uncertain. V was clipped by 5 bases and J by 0 bases, with 10 bases between them. The CDR3 totals 15 residues. CDR1 SEHNR and CDR2 FQNEAQ come from the germline V gene (reference sequence). CDR3 sequence (DNA): TGTGCCAGCAGCAACAGTGGAACGAACACCGGGGAGCTGTTTTTT. The encoded protein is CASSNSGTNTGELFF.

This clone showed up just once. This rearrangement joins TRBV5-1 to TRBJ2-3; TRBD2 matches at 10 bases. The CDR3 totals 16 residues. V lost 0 bases to trimming and J lost 5 bases; unmatched junction nucleotides: 6. CDR1 and CDR2 from the germline V gene are SGHRS and YFSETQ. The CDR3 is CASSLASGGALDTQYF. The DNA for the CDR3 is TGCGCCAGCAGCTTGGCCAGCGGGGGGGCCCTAGATACGCAGTATTTT. The complete variable domain, with remaining parts taken from reference TRBV5-1 and TRBJ2-3, reads KAGVTQTPRYLIKTRGQQVTLSCSPISGHRSVSWYQQTPGQGLQFLFEYFSETQRNKGNFPGRFSGRQFSNSRSEMNVSTLELGDSALYLCASSLASGGALDTQYFGPGTRLTVL.